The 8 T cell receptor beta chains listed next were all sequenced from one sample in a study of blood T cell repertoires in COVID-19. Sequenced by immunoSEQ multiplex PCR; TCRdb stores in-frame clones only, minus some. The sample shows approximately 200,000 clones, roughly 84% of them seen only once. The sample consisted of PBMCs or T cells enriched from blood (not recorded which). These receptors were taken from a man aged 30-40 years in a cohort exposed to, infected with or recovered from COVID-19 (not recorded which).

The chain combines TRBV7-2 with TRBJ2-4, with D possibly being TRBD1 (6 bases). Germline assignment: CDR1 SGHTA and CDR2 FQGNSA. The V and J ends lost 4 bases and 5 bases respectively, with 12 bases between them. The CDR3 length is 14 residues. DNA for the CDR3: TGTGCCAGCAGCTATCGACAGGCCGAAAACATTCAGTACTTC. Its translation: CASSYRQAENIQYF.

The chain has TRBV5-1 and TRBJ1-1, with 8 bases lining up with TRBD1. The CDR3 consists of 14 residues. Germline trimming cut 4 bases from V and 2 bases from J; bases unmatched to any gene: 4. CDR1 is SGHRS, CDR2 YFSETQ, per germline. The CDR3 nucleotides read TGCGCCAGCAGCCCAGGACAGGGTAACACTGAAGCTTTCTTT. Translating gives CASSPGQGNTEAFF.

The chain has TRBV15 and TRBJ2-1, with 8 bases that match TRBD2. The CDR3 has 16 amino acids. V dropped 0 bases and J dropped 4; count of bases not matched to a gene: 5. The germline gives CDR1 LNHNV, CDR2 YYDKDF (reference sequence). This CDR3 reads CATSRDRVAGYNEQFF. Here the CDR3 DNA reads TGTGCCACCAGCAGAGATAGAGTAGCGGGGTACAATGAGCAGTTCTTC. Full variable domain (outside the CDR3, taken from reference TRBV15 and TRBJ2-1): DAMVIQNPRYQVTQFGKPVTLSCSQTLNHNVMYWYQQKSSQAPKLLFHYYDKDFNNEADTPDNFQSRRPNTSFCFLDIRSPGLGDTAMYLCATSRDRVAGYNEQFFGPGTRLTVL.

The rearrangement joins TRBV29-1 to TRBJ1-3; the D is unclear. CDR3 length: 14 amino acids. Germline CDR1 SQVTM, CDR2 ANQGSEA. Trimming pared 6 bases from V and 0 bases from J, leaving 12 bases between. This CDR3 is CSVAQAPSGNTIYF. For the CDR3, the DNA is TGCAGCGTCGCCCAAGCCCCCTCTGGAAACACCATATATTTT.

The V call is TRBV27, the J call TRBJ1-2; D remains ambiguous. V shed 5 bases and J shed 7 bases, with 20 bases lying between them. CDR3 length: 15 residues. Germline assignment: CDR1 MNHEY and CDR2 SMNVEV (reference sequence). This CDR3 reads CASSTTTWPFGGYTF. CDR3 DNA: TGTGCCAGCAGTACGACGACATGGCCCTTTGGTGGCTACACCTTC.

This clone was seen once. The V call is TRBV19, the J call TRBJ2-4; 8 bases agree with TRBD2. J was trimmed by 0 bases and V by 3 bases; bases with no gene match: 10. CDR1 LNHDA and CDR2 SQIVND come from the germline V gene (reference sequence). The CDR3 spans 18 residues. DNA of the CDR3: TGTGCCAGTAGTATCGAAGTAAGGCTAGCGGGAGCCAAAAACATTCAGTACTTC. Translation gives CASSIEVRLAGAKNIQYF.

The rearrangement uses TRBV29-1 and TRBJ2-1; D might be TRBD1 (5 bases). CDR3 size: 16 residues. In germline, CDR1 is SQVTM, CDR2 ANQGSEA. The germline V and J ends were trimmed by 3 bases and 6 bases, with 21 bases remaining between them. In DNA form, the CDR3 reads TGCAGCGTTGAGGGCCGAATTGGGGAAGGGGCCAATGAGCAGTTCTTC. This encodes CSVEGRIGEGANEQFF.

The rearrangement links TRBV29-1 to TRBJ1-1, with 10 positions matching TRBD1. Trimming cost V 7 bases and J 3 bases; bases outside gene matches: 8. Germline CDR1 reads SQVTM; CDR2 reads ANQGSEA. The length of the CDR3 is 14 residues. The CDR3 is CSASLGTGDTEAFF. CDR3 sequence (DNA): TGCAGCGCCAGTTTAGGGACAGGGGACACTGAAGCTTTCTTT.